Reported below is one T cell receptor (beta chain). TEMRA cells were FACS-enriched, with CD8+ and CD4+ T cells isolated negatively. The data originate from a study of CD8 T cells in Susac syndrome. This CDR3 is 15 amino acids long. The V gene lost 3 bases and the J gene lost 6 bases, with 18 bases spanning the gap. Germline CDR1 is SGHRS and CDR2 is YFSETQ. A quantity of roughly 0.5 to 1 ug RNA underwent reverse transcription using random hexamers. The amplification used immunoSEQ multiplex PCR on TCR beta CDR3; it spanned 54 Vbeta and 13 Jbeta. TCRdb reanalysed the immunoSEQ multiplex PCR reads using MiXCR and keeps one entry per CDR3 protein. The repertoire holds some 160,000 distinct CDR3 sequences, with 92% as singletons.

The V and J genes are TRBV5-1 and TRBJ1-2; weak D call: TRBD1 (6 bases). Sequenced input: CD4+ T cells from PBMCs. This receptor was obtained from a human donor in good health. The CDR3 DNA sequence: TGCGCCAGCAGCTCCCAAGGGGGGGCAGTGGATGGCTACACCTTC. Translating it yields CASSSQGGAVDGYTF.